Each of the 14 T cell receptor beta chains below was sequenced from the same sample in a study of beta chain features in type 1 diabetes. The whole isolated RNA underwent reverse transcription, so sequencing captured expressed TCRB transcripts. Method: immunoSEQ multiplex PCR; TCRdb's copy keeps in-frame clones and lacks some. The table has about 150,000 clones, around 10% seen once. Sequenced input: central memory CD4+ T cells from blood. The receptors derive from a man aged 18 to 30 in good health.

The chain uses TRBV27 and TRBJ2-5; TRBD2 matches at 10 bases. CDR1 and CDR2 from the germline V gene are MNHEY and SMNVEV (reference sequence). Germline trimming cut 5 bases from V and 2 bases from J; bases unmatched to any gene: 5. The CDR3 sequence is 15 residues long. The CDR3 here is CASSQWTSGQETQYF. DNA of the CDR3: TGTGCCAGCAGTCAATGGACTAGCGGACAAGAGACCCAGTACTTC.

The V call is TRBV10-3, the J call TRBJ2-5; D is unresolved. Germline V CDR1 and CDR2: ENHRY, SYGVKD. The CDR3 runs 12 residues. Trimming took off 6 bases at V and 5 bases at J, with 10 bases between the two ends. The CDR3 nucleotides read TGTGCCATCAGCGCCAACGGGGAGACCCAGTACTTC. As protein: CAISANGETQYF.

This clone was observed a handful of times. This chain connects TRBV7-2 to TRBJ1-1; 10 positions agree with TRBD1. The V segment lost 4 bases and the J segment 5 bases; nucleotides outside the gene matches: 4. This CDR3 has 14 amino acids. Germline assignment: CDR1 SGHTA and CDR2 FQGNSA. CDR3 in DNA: TGTGCCAGCAGCTCGACAGGGGGCAAAACTGAAGCTTTCTTT. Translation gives CASSSTGGKTEAFF. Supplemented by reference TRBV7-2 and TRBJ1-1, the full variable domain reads GAGVSQSPSNKVTEKGKDVELRCDPISGHTALYWYRQSLGQGLEFLIYFQGNSAPDKSGLPSDRFSAERTGGSVSTLTIQRTQQEDSAVYLCASSSTGGKTEAFFGQGTRLTVV.

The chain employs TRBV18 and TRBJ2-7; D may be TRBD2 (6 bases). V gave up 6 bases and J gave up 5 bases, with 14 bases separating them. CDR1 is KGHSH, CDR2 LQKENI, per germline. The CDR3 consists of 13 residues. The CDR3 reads CASSPRGGDEQYF. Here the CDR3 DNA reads TGTGCCAGCTCTCCTAGGGGAGGCGACGAGCAGTACTTC.

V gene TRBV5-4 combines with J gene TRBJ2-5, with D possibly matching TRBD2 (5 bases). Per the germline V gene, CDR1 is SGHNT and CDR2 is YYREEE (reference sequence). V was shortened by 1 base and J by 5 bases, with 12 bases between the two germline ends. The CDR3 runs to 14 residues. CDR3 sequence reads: CASSLKRTGETQYF. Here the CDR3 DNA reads TGTGCCAGCAGCTTGAAGAGGACGGGGGAGACCCAGTACTTC.

CDR3 DNA sequence: TGTGCCAGCAGCTTAGGGGGTCTCACTGAAGCTTTCTTT. Translated: CASSLGGLTEAFF. The rearrangement links TRBV7-9 to TRBJ1-1; D not resolved. Trimming stripped 1 base from V and 4 bases from J, with 7 bases between. This CDR3 has 13 amino acids. Germline values: CDR1 SEHNR, CDR2 FQNEAQ (reference sequence).

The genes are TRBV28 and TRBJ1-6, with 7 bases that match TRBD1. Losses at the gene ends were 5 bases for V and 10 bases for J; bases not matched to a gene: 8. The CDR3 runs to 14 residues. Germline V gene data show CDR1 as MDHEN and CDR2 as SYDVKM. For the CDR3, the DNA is TGTGCCAGCAGTCCCCGCAGGGACAGCTCACCCCTCCACTTT. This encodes CASSPRRDSSPLHF.

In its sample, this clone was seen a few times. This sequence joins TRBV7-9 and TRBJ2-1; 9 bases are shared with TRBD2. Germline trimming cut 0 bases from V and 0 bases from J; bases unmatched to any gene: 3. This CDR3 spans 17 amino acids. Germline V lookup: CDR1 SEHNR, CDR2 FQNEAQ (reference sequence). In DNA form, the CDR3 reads TGTGCCAGCAGCTTAGCTAGCGGGGGAAGCTCCTACAATGAGCAGTTCTTC. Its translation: CASSLASGGSSYNEQFF.

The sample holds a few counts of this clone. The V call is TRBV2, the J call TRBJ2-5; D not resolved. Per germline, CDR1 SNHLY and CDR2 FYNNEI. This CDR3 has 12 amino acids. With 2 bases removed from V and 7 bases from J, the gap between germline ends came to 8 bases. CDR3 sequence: CASSEREVTQYF. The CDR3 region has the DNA TGTGCCAGCAGTGAACGAGAGGTGACCCAGTACTTC.

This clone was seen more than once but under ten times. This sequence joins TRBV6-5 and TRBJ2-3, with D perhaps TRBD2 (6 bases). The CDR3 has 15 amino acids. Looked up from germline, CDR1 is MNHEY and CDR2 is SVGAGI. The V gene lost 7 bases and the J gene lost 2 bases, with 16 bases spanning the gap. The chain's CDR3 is CASTAGGSNTDTQYF. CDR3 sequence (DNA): TGTGCCAGCACCGCTGGAGGGTCAAACACAGATACGCAGTATTTT.

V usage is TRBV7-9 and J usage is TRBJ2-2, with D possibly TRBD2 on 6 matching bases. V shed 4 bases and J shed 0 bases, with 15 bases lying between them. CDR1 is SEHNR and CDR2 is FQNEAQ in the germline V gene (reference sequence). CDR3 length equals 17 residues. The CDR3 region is CASSSFPGTANTGELFF. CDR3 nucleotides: TGTGCCAGCAGCTCCTTCCCCGGGACTGCGAACACCGGGGAGCTGTTTTTT.

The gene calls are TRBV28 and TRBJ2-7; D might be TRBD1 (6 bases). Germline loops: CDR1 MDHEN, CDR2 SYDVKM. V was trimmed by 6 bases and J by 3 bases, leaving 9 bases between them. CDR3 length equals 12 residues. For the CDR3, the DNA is TGTGCCAGCAGCCTGACAGGCTACGAGCAGTACTTC. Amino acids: CASSLTGYEQYF.

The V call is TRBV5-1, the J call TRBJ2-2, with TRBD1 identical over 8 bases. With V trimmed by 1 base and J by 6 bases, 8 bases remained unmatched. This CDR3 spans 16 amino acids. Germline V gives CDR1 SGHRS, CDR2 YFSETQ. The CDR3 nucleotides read TGCGCCAGCAGCTTGCTGGGAACAGGGGGATCCGGGGAGCTGTTTTTT. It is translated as CASSLLGTGGSGELFF.

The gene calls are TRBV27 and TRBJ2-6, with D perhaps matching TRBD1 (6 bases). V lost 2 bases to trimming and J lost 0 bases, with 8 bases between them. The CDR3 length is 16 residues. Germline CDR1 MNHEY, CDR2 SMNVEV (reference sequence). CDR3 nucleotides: TGTGCCAGCAGTTTAAAGACAGGCTCTGGGGCCAACGTCCTGACTTTC. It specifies CASSLKTGSGANVLTF.